This TCR beta chain was sequenced for a study of human T cells and chemical hapten exposure. This CDR3 is built from 15 residues. Deletions cut 3 bases from V and 5 bases from J, with 11 bases between. Per germline, CDR1 MNHEY and CDR2 SMNVEV (reference sequence). The sample's time point: pre-sensitization, week 0. Documented treatment: therapeutic diphenylcyclopropenone sensitization with weekly scalp DPC. This clonotype was detected many times. Each CDR3 protein gets one entry after TCRdb re-called the RACE reads with MiXCR. The table lists 250,000 to 300,000 distinct CDR3 sequences, roughly 7.4% of them singletons.

The specimen comprised whole blood, sampled in connection with sensitization to the hapten diphenylcyclopropenone (DPC). V usage is TRBV27 and J usage is TRBJ1-6; D is unresolved. The TCR comes from a young man with alopecia areata. Some clones in this sample may be carry-over from other donors' samples. CDR3: CASSFRFRNNSPLHF. Written as DNA, the CDR3 is TGTGCCAGCAGTTTTCGGTTCCGAAATAATTCACCCCTCCACTTT.